These 31 T cell receptor beta chains share one sample of origin, sequenced in a study of graft-versus-host responses after intestinal transplantation. From the graft tissue, intraepithelial and lamina propria lymphocytes were released through processing. The data were produced by immunoSEQ multiplex PCR, yet TCRdb's version contains in-frame clones alone and is incomplete. There are more than 12,000 clones in the sample; roughly 60% occur only once, and 9.5% to 15% lies in the top ten. The source was ileum tissue, collected 524 days after transplant. These receptors all stem from a human patient who received an intestinal transplant, so some T cells may come from the graft donor.

The chain joins TRBV19 to TRBJ1-2; weak D call: TRBD1 (5 bases). V dropped 7 bases and J dropped 0 bases, with 9 bases sitting between them. Germline V gives CDR1 LNHDA, CDR2 SQIVND (reference sequence). CDR3 length: 13 residues. CDR3 sequence: CASTADTNYGYTF. The DNA of the CDR3 is TGTGCCAGTACGGCGGACACTAACTATGGCTACACCTTC.

CDR3 protein: CASSRSRFNYGYTF. In nucleotides, the CDR3 is TGTGCCAGCAGCCGATCCCGGTTTAACTATGGCTACACCTTC. The genes are TRBV5-8 and TRBJ1-2; D gene ambiguous. With 4 bases removed from V and 1 base from J, the gap between germline ends came to 11 bases. Germline CDR1 reads SGHTS; CDR2 reads YDEGEE. The CDR3 has 14 residues. Full variable domain (rest looked up from reference TRBV5-8 and TRBJ1-2): EAGVTQSPTHLIKTRGQQATLRCSPISGHTSVYWYQQALGLGLQFLLWYDEGEERNRGNFPPRFSGRQFPNYSSELNVNALELEDSALYLCASSRSRFNYGYTFGSGTRLTVV.

By share, this clone ranks as medium-sized. The gene calls are TRBV6-6 and TRBJ2-1; D perhaps matches TRBD1 (5 bases). The V gene lost 0 bases and the J gene lost 10 bases, with 19 bases spanning the gap. Germline CDR1 MNHNY, CDR2 SVGAGI (reference sequence). This CDR3 is 16 amino acids long. The CDR3 reads CASSYSNPLAGNEQFF. The CDR3 nucleotides are TGTGCCAGCAGTTACTCGAACCCCTTGGCAGGGAACGAGCAGTTCTTC.

This clone was seen a few times. This chain connects TRBV21-1 to TRBJ1-5. TRBV21-1 is a pseudogene segment. The CDR3 contains 15 residues. The CDR3 nucleotides read TGTGCCAGCAGCAAATTGACGGAGAGCAATCAGCCCCAGCATTTT. Its protein product is CASSKLTESNQPQHF.

This clone was counted between two and nine times. J is TRBJ2-7 and V is TRBV10-3; 7 bases agree with TRBD1. V lost 3 bases and J lost 2; bases outside the gene matches: 10. The CDR3 extends over 16 amino acids. Germline CDR1 is ENHRY and CDR2 is SYGVKD. The CDR3 nucleotides are TGTGCCATCAGTGACCCAACCGGGACAGCTACCTACGAGCAGTACTTC. It yields the protein CAISDPTGTATYEQYF.

This chain connects TRBV18 to TRBJ2-3; 13 nucleotides match TRBD2. Per the germline V gene, CDR1 is KGHSH and CDR2 is LQKENI. With 2 bases clipped from V and 1 base from J, the junction kept 12 bases outside the gene matches. This CDR3 is built from 20 residues. The CDR3 region has the DNA TGTGCCAGCTCACCAGAGCCTTTGACTAGCGGGGGGCAACGCACAGATACGCAGTATTTT. This encodes CASSPEPLTSGGQRTDTQYF.

This clone rates as medium-sized. The chain employs TRBV5-6 and TRBJ1-1; unclear D gene. V was shortened by 4 bases and J by 5 bases, with 18 bases between the two germline ends. The CDR3 loop spans 15 amino acids. CDR1 and CDR2 (germline): SGHDT, YYEEEE. DNA for the CDR3: TGTGCCAGCAGCGGGATGGGAAACCGGGAAACTGAAGCTTTCTTT. It encodes CASSGMGNRETEAFF.

V usage is TRBV20-1 and J usage is TRBJ1-2; the D gene is possibly TRBD1 (6 bases). The CDR3 is 11 residues long. V gave up 7 bases and J gave up 6 bases, with 12 bases separating them. Germline CDR1 and CDR2: DFQATT and SNEGSKA (reference sequence). CDR3 coding DNA: TGCAGTGGACTGACAGGTCATGGCTACACCTTC. Translating gives CSGLTGHGYTF.

This clone was seen a few times. The chain has TRBV6-5 and TRBJ1-6, with a tentative D call TRBD1 (6 bases). V was clipped by 4 bases and J by 7 bases, with 14 bases between them. The germline gives CDR1 MNHEY, CDR2 SVGAGI. The CDR3 length is 15 residues. The CDR3 DNA sequence: TGTGCCAGCAGTTCGATAGGGGGTACAAATTCACCCCTCCACTTT. It is translated as CASSSIGGTNSPLHF.

V and J are TRBV7-2 and TRBJ2-3; 8 nucleotides line up with TRBD1. Looked up from germline, CDR1 is SGHTA and CDR2 is FQGNSA. CDR3 length: 16 amino acids. V gave up 5 bases and J gave up 4 bases; unmatched junction bases: 11. CDR3 sequence reads: CASSQQVQGAADTQYF. CDR3 DNA sequence: TGTGCCAGCAGCCAACAAGTGCAGGGGGCCGCAGATACGCAGTATTTT.

J is TRBJ1-1 and V is TRBV6-5; D remains ambiguous. The ends were cut back, 2 bases at V and 4 bases at J, with 14 bases in the middle. Germline-derived CDR1 and CDR2 are MNHEY and SVGAGI. The CDR3 totals 15 residues. CDR3 amino acids: CASSYDLTPSTEAFF. The CDR3 nucleotides read TGTGCCAGCAGTTACGATCTTACACCTAGCACTGAAGCTTTCTTT.

This rearrangement joins TRBV6-4 to TRBJ2-1; D might be TRBD1 (6 bases). Germline CDR1 is MRHNA and CDR2 is SNTAGT. Trimming pared 5 bases from V and 2 bases from J, leaving 13 bases between. The CDR3 contains 15 residues. This chain's CDR3 is CASSPGERAYNEQFF. As DNA, the CDR3 is TGTGCCAGCAGTCCAGGGGAGAGGGCCTACAATGAGCAGTTCTTC.

This clone was picked up a small number of times. The V call is TRBV5-5, the J call TRBJ1-1; no clear D gene. The CDR3 spans 13 residues. Trimming pared 0 bases from V and 8 bases from J, leaving 11 bases between. Germline lookup yields CDR1 SGHKS and CDR2 YYEKEE (reference sequence). For the CDR3, the DNA is TGTGCCAGCAGCTTGGGATCGATGACAGAAGCTTTCTTT. Protein: CASSLGSMTEAFF.

This sequence joins TRBV9 and TRBJ1-2; tentatively, D is TRBD1 (5 bases). V lost 0 bases and J lost 2, with 8 bases in between. Germline V lookup: CDR1 SGDLS, CDR2 YYNGEE. This CDR3 is 14 amino acids long. CDR3 coding DNA: TGTGCCAGCAGCGTAGGTCAGGGCAACTATGGCTACACCTTC. It yields the protein CASSVGQGNYGYTF.

This chain connects TRBV6-4 to TRBJ2-5, with 9 nucleotides matching TRBD1. The CDR3 is 14 residues long. The germline V gene has CDR1 MRHNA and CDR2 SNTAGT. The V segment lost 4 bases and the J segment 5 bases; nucleotides outside the gene matches: 5. The CDR3: CASSVTGGQETQYF. The CDR3 region has the DNA TGTGCCAGCAGTGTTACAGGGGGCCAGGAGACCCAGTACTTC.

V gene TRBV4-1 combines with J gene TRBJ2-7, with 9 bases identical to TRBD2. This CDR3 is built from 16 residues. The germline V gene encodes CDR1 MGHRA and CDR2 YSYEKL. With V trimmed by 0 bases and J by 2 bases, 5 bases remained unmatched. CDR3 region: CASSQEKAGGPYEQYF. CDR3 DNA sequence: TGCGCCAGCAGCCAAGAAAAAGCGGGGGGCCCCTACGAGCAGTACTTC.

This sequence joins TRBV29-1 and TRBJ2-7; D is unclear. The V and J ends lost 1 base and 1 base respectively, with 11 bases between them. The CDR3 is made up of 14 amino acids. The germline V gene encodes CDR1 SQVTM and CDR2 ANQGSEA. The chain's CDR3 is CSVEVSETSYEQYF. CDR3 nucleotides: TGCAGCGTTGAAGTCTCGGAGACTTCCTACGAGCAGTACTTC.

The chain couples TRBV13 to TRBJ2-3; 8 bases are shared with TRBD2. CDR3 length equals 16 residues. CDR1 PRHDT and CDR2 FYEKMQ come from the germline V gene (reference sequence). The V gene end was trimmed by 0 bases and the J gene end by 5 bases; junction bases not matched to a gene: 7. CDR3 bases: TGTGCCAGCAGCTTAGGCGCAGCGGGGGTGATAGATACGCAGTATTTT. It encodes CASSLGAAGVIDTQYF.

The chain uses TRBV7-2 and TRBJ1-1, with 10 bases fitting TRBD1. Germline loops: CDR1 SGHTA, CDR2 FQGNSA. The CDR3 extends over 17 amino acids. V was clipped by 5 bases and J by 7 bases; unmatched bases: 16. The DNA for the CDR3 is TGTGCCAGCAGCCCTCGGACAGGGGGGCTCACCCCTCGTGAAGCTTTCTTT. Translation: CASSPRTGGLTPREAFF.

V is TRBV5-1 and J is TRBJ2-3, with 7 bases aligning to TRBD2. This CDR3 is built from 16 residues. Germline-derived CDR1 and CDR2 are SGHRS and YFSETQ. V dropped 2 bases and J dropped 3; count of bases not matched to a gene: 9. In DNA, the CDR3 is TGCGCCAGCAGCTTTATGACTAGCCCTACAACAGATACGCAGTATTTT. Translation: CASSFMTSPTTDTQYF.

The gene calls are TRBV5-1 and TRBJ1-1; D call uncertain. The CDR3 totals 12 residues. Per germline, CDR1 SGHRS and CDR2 YFSETQ. Trimming stripped 2 bases from V and 1 base from J, with 3 bases between. For the CDR3, the DNA is TGCGCCAGCAGCTTACAGAACACTGAAGCTTTCTTT. Its translation: CASSLQNTEAFF.

This clone was found a few times. The V and J genes are TRBV9 and TRBJ2-5; tentative D call: TRBD2 (5 bases). This CDR3 has 13 amino acids. CDR1 and CDR2 from the germline V gene are SGDLS and YYNGEE. Trimming shortened V by 4 bases and J by 7 bases, and 14 bases separated the two germline ends. CDR3 sequence (DNA): TGTGCCAGCAGCCCCGGGCTAGCAGGGACCCAGTACTTC. Translated, it gives CASSPGLAGTQYF.

The CDR3 loop is CASRHSSGGSNEQFF. As DNA, the CDR3 is TGTGCCAGCAGGCATTCTAGCGGGGGCTCCAATGAGCAGTTCTTC. The J gene is TRBJ2-1, the V gene TRBV6-1; 10 nucleotides align to TRBD2. The CDR3 length is 15 residues. V lost 6 bases to trimming and J lost 6 bases; unmatched junction nucleotides: 8. Germline values: CDR1 MNHNS, CDR2 SASEGT.

This chain uses TRBV19 with TRBJ1-1; 8 nucleotides match TRBD1. Losses at the gene ends were 3 bases for V and 8 bases for J; bases not matched to a gene: 5. The CDR3 is made up of 13 amino acids. The germline V gene encodes CDR1 LNHDA and CDR2 SQIVND (reference sequence). CDR3 residues: CASSILDREEAFF. The CDR3 DNA is TGTGCCAGTAGTATTTTGGACAGGGAAGAAGCTTTCTTT.

This clone was counted only a few times. V and J are TRBV14 and TRBJ1-1; 8 bases line up with TRBD1. Germline V CDR1 and CDR2: SGHDN, FVKESK. Losses at the gene ends were 0 bases for V and 6 bases for J; bases not matched to a gene: 6. The CDR3 runs to 15 residues. The CDR3 region is CASSQEDDRGPEAFF. The CDR3 coding sequence is TGTGCCAGCAGCCAAGAAGATGACAGGGGACCTGAAGCTTTCTTT.

The V gene is TRBV7-2, the J gene TRBJ2-3; 7 nucleotides line up with TRBD1. Germline trimming cut 4 bases from V and 5 bases from J; bases unmatched to any gene: 9. The CDR3 contains 15 residues. Germline-derived CDR1 and CDR2 are SGHTA and FQGNSA. CDR3 sequence (DNA): TGTGCCAGCAGCTACCCAGGACAGGACAGAGATACGCAGTATTTT. It specifies CASSYPGQDRDTQYF.

In this sample, this clone turned up a few times. The chain recombines TRBV7-2 with TRBJ2-3; 11 bases agree with TRBD2. The trim removed 4 bases at V and 4 bases at J, leaving 7 bases unmatched. Looked up from germline, CDR1 is SGHTA and CDR2 is FQGNSA. The CDR3 is 16 residues long. The CDR3 here is CASSYNSGGASDTQYF. The DNA of the CDR3 is TGTGCCAGCAGCTATAATAGCGGGGGGGCATCAGATACGCAGTATTTT.

The rearrangement uses TRBV7-2 and TRBJ2-7; TRBD1 matches at 8 bases. J gave up 5 bases and V 8 bases, and 11 bases lay outside the gene matches. Germline V CDR1 and CDR2: SGHTA, FQGNSA. The length of the CDR3 is 14 residues. The CDR3 DNA reads TGTGCCAGCGGACCACAGGGGGGCCAAAACGAGCAGTACTTC. Protein: CASGPQGGQNEQYF.

The CDR3 DNA follows: TGCGCCAGCAGTGAGACGTTCCCTAGTGCCGAAGCTTTCTTT. Protein sequence: CASSETFPSAEAFF. V usage is TRBV10-1 and J usage is TRBJ1-1, with D uncertain. The V end was cut by 2 bases, the J end by 8 bases, with 15 bases between. This CDR3 spans 14 amino acids. Germline CDR1 reads WNHNN; CDR2 reads SYGVQD (reference sequence).

This chain uses TRBV19 with TRBJ1-2; 8 bases are a match to TRBD1. After removal of 3 bases from V and 6 bases from J, the junction contained 6 bases not matched to a gene. This CDR3 comprises 14 residues. CDR1 is LNHDA, CDR2 SQIVND, per germline (reference sequence). Written as DNA, the CDR3 is TGTGCCAGTAGTATCAGATGGACAGGGAATGGCTACACCTTC. It is translated as CASSIRWTGNGYTF.

This clone was seen only a few times. The V gene is TRBV4-3, the J gene TRBJ2-1, with 7 bases aligning to TRBD2. V shed 0 bases and J 2 bases; nucleotides not matched to a gene: 4. The CDR3 runs to 16 residues. The germline CDR1 and CDR2 sequences are LGHNA and YSLEER. The CDR3: CASSQDGGGTYNEQFF. CDR3 coding DNA: TGCGCCAGCAGCCAAGATGGCGGGGGAACCTACAATGAGCAGTTCTTC.